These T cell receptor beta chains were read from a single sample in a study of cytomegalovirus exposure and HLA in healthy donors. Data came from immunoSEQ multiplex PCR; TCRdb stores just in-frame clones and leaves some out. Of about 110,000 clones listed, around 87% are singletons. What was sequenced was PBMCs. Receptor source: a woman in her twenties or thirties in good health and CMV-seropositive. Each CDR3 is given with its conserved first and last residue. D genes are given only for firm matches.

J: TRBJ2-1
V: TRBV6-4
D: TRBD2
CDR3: CASSPGGAYNEQFF

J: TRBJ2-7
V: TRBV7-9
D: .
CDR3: CASSPRSGFYEQYF

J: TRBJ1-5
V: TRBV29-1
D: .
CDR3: CSVGANQPQHF

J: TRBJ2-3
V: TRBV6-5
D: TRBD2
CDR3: CASRAGLGGDTQYF

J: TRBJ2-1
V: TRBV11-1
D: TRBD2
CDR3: CASSLAPGGNEQFF

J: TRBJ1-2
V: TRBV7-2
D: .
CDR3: CASSSTGPGYTF

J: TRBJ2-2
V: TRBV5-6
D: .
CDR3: CASSLGDRDTGELFF

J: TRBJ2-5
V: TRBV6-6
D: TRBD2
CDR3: CASSGLAGGETQYF

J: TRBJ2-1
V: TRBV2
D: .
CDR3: CASTGSGSYNEQFF

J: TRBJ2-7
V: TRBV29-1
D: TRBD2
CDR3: CSVREGDGQYF

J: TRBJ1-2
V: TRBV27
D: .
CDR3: CASSLTGNYGYTF

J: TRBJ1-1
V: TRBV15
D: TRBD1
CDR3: CATSSRDRATEAFF

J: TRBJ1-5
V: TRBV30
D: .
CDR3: CAWSLTDDQPQHF

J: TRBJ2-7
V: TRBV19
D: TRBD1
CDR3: CASSIRGQGGEQYF

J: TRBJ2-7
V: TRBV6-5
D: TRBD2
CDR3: CASRTSGRYEQYF

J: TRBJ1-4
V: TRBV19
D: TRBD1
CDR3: CASTAPGQGFEKLFF

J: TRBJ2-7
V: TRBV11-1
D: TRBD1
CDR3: CASSFRGQGTYEQYF

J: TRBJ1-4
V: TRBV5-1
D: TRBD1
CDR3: CASSSAGTGAGRGEKLFF

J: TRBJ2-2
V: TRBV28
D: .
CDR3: CASRGRDTTLFGELFF

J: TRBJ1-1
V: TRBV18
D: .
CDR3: CASSPPSIEAFF

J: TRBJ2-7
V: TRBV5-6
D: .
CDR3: CASSPGDYEQYF